This is a list of T cell receptor beta chains from one sample in a study of cytotoxic CD8 clonotypes in ibrutinib-treated CLL. Assay: immunoSEQ multiplex PCR; the TCRdb copy retains only in-frame clones and omits some. The repertoire holds some 160,000 clones, with approximately 77% as singletons. Sample: PBMCs, taken after 12 months of ibrutinib treatment. Receptors originate from a human donor with chronic lymphocytic leukemia. CDR3s include the opening cysteine and the closing phenylalanine or tryptophan. Fields, in order: V gene, CDR3 protein.

TRBV5-6,CASSLAGAGETQYF
TRBV5-4,CASSEWDRWYGYTF
TRBV6-5,CASSLRTGNNEQYF
TRBV5-1,CASSALSGFTEGQPQHF
TRBV11-2,CASSLRNRGSSMDTGELFF
TRBV5-1,CASSLDGYNEQFF
TRBV28,CASSPQGISTGNTIYF
TRBV15,CATSRAGQGGEKLFF
TRBV5-6,CASSLGQGGTEAFF
TRBV18,CASSPELDSPLHF
TRBV5-6,CASSLEGVGANVLTF
TRBV18,CASARSQGLNSYEQYF
TRBV18,CASSPNVEVSQFF
TRBV19,CASSIDRAKGPFF
TRBV2,CASSEVRVLLF
TRBV4-3,CASSKEWKWSNQPQHF
TRBV7-9,CASSFGYSNQPQHF
TRBV28,CASSGQGWGRGRAGELFF
TRBV11-2,CASSFTGGVTNNEQFF
TRBV4-1,CASRPPGGNTGELFF
TRBV28,CASSSRGGAEAFF
TRBV14,CASSPSGGATDTQYF
TRBV19,CASSPRAGQSNSNQPQHF
TRBV18,CASSPGRAEQYF
TRBV28,CASRSERESYYNEQFF
TRBV5-6,CASTSRQGIGNPYF
TRBV28,CASAPPAAGIYEQYF
TRBV5-1,CASSLEDTQYF
TRBV6-5,CASSYDSRRNYEQYF
TRBV28,CASSLTGTGSYEQYF
TRBV6-1,CASSVSSYSSYEQYF
TRBV4-3,CASSQEWRGIIRNTIYF
TRBV9,CASSVPVTAGELFF
TRBV7-2,CASSLGGAASGNTIYF
TRBV28,CASSFTSLADGYEQYF
TRBV5-1,CASSLDGGGMNTEAFF
TRBV25-1,CATRRNEQFF
TRBV7-8,CASSLLAGEVDNEQFF
TRBV5-5,CASTFQPDVGYEQYF
TRBV4-3,CASSQDFLSGSSSNTGELFF
TRBV28,CASRTGGKGTDTQYF
TRBV19,CASSMRSGTQETQYF
TRBV27,CASSLSPAGANVLTF
TRBV28,CASSLDLSNQPQHF
TRBV6-4,CASSETSGSYNEQFF
TRBV5-5,CASQLGMDGGNTIYF
TRBV7-3,CASSLTVAGQGGPNTGELFF
TRBV2,CARQGSGDYNEQFF
TRBV15,CATSRLPRGASDQPQHF
TRBV6-5,CASTRGGPLHF
TRBV10-3,CAISESGGSYEQYF
TRBV2,CASSDWRQETQYF